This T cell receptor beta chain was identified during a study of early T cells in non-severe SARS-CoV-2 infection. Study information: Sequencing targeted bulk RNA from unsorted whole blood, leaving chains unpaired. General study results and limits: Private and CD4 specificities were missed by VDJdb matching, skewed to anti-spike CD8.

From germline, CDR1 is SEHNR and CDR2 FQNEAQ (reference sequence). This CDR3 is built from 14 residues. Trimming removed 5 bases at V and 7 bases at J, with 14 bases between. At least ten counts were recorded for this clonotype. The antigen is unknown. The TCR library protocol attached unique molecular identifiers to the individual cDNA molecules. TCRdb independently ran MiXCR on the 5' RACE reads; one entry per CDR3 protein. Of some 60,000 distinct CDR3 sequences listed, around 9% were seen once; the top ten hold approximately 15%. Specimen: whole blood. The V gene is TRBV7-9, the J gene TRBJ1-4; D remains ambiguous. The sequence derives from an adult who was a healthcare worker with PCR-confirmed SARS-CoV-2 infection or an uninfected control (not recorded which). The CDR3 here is CASSLASAAEKLFF. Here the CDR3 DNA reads TGTGCCAGCAGCCTCGCATCAGCGGCTGAAAAACTGTTTTTT.